These T cell receptor beta chains were read from a single sample in a study of shared clonotypes between healthy human individuals. Here immunoSEQ multiplex PCR was the method, and the copy in TCRdb shows in-frame clones only, minus some. The sample yields 2,500,000 or so clones, approximately 93% seen once. The sequenced sample was naive CD4+ T cells from PBMCs. Receptor source: a man aged 18 to 29 in good health. Some clones in this sample may be carry-over from other donors' samples. The CDR3 runs from the conserved cysteine through the conserved F or W. The D gene is left open where the match is weak. Clone sizes are given selectively: once, few, many, or a class where the clone is expanded.

V gene	J gene	D gene	clone size	CDR3 DNA	CDR3 protein
TRBV28	TRBJ2-1	TRBD1	NA	TGTGCCAGCAGTCAGATACAGGGGGCGACGTATTACAATGAGCAGTTCTTC	CASSQIQGATYYNEQFF
TRBV27	TRBJ2-1	NA	NA	TGTGCCAGCAGCCGTAGGAATGAGCAGTTCTTC	CASSRRNEQFF
TRBV9	TRBJ2-7	TRBD1	NA	TGTGCCAGCAGCGTAGAGGGACAGGGCGCCTACGAGCAGTACTTC	CASSVEGQGAYEQYF
TRBV7-3	TRBJ2-2	NA	NA	TGTGCCAGCAGCTTAATGCGCGGGAATCACTTTAGGAACACCGGGGAGCTGTTTTTT	CASSLMRGNHFRNTGELFF
TRBV7-3	TRBJ2-3	NA	NA	TGTGCCAGCAGCCTCCTTGGACCCAGCACAGATACGCAGTATTTT	CASSLLGPSTDTQYF
TRBV4-1	TRBJ1-4	TRBD1	NA	TGCGCCAGCAGCCAAGGTTTGGGGGGACAGGGTGAAAAACTGTTTTTT	CASSQGLGGQGEKLFF
TRBV7-9	TRBJ1-2	NA	NA	TGTGCCAGCAGCTTAGCCGGGACACCCTCGGGGGCTCGGTCGGGAGGCTACACCTTC	CASSLAGTPSGARSGGYTF
TRBV5-1	TRBJ2-1	NA	NA	TGCGCCAGCAGCCTGATACCGCAGCGGGAGCAGTTCTTC	CASSLIPQREQFF
TRBV7-9	TRBJ1-2	NA	NA	TGTGCCAGCAGTAGGGCGACCGGGGATGGCTACACCTTC	CASSRATGDGYTF
TRBV5-1	TRBJ2-7	TRBD2	NA	TGCGCCAGCAGCCCGGGACTAGCGGGAGCCTACGAGCAGTACTTC	CASSPGLAGAYEQYF
TRBV11-3	TRBJ2-7	TRBD2	NA	TGTGCCAGCAGCTTAGATGACTGCGGGAGGCCGCCCTACGAGCAGTACTTC	CASSLDDCGRPPYEQYF
TRBV14	TRBJ1-2	NA	NA	TGTGCCAGCAGACATCCTCGGGACACCGCTAACTATGGCTACACCTTC	CASRHPRDTANYGYTF
TRBV20-1	TRBJ2-7	NA	NA	TGCAGTGCCTTAGTGCAGCACGAGCAGTACTTC	CSALVQHEQYF
TRBV19	TRBJ2-6	TRBD2	NA	TGTGCCAGCCGTTCGACTAGCGGGAACTCTGGGGCCAACGTCCTGACTTTC	CASRSTSGNSGANVLTF
TRBV7-9	TRBJ2-7	NA	NA	TGTGCCAGCAGCCATGGACGGCAGTACTCCTACGAGCAGTACTTC	CASSHGRQYSYEQYF
TRBV15	TRBJ2-7	NA	NA	TGTGCCACCAGCAGAGAAGGGGTTGGGTACGAGCAGTACTTC	CATSREGVGYEQYF
TRBV7-2	TRBJ2-7	TRBD1	NA	TGTGCCAGCAGCTTGTCACTGCCCGGGACAGGGTTCGCCTACGAGCAGTACTTC	CASSLSLPGTGFAYEQYF
TRBV11-2	TRBJ2-3	NA	NA	TGTGCCAGCAGCTTCTCAAGGGGCACAGCAGATACGCAGTATTTT	CASSFSRGTADTQYF
TRBV10-3	TRBJ1-2	NA	NA	TGTGCCATCAATAAACAGCGGGAAAACTATGGCTACACCTTC	CAINKQRENYGYTF
TRBV19	TRBJ2-7	TRBD2	few	TGTGCCAGTAGTAACCAGCGGGGCTCCTACGAGCAGTACTTC	CASSNQRGSYEQYF
TRBV7-9	TRBJ2-3	NA	once	TGTGCCAGCAAGCATAGCGGCGGGACTTCTCAATATTTT	CASKHSGGTSQYF
TRBV4-1	TRBJ1-2	NA	NA	TGCGCCAGCAGCCAAGGGACAGCCACTAACTATGGCTACACCTTC	CASSQGTATNYGYTF